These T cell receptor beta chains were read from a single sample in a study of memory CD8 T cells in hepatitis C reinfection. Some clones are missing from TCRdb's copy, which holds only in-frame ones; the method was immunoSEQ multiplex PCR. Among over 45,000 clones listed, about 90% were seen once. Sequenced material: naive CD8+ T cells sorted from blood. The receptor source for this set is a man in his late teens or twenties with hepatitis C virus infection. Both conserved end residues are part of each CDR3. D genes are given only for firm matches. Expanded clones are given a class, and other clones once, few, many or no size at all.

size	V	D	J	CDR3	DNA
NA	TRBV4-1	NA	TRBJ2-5	CASSPRLEETQYF	TGCGCCAGCAGCCCGCGGTTGGAAGAGACCCAGTACTTC
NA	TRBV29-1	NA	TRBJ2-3	CSVDSGPSTDTQYF	TGCAGCGTTGACAGCGGGCCGAGCACAGATACGCAGTATTTT
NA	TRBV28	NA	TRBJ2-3	CASSLRLYADTQYF	TGTGCCAGCAGTTTAAGACTGTATGCAGATACGCAGTATTTT
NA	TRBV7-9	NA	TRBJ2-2	CASSLSGTGELFF	TGTGCCAGCAGCTTATCAGGCACCGGGGAGCTGTTTTTT
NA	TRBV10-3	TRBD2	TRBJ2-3	CAISDPTGGRRGDTQYF	TGTGCCATCAGTGACCCGACGGGGGGGCGTCGGGGAGATACGCAGTATTTT
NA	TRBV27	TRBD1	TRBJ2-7	CASSFRDREYEQYF	TGTGCCAGCAGTTTCCGGGACAGGGAGTACGAGCAGTACTTC
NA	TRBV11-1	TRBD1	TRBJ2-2	CASSPDRGRGPGELFF	TGTGCCAGCAGCCCCGACAGGGGAAGGGGTCCCGGGGAGCTGTTTTTT
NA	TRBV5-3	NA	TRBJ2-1	CARSPGPEQFF	TGTGCCAGAAGCCCAGGCCCTGAGCAGTTCTTC
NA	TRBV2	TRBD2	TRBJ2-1	CASTALAGYNEQFF	TGTGCCAGCACTGCGCTAGCGGGATACAATGAGCAGTTCTTC
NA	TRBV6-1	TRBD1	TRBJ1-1	CASSTDREITEAFF	TGTGCCAGCAGCACCGACAGGGAGATCACTGAAGCTTTCTTT
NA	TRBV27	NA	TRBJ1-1	CASSLTGRMNTEAFF	TGTGCCAGCAGTTTAACAGGGCGGATGAACACTGAAGCTTTCTTT
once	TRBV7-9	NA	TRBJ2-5	CASSLQEVQETQYF	TGTGCCAGCAGCTTACAGGAGGTACAAGAGACCCAGTACTTC
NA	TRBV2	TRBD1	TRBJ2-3	CAISGQGADTQYF	TGTGCCATCTCGGGACAGGGTGCAGATACGCAGTATTTT
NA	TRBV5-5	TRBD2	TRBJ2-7	CASSSGLAGDEQYF	TGTGCCAGCAGCTCCGGACTAGCGGGAGACGAGCAGTACTTC
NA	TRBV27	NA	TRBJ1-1	CASNSLLRGFTTEAFF	TGTGCCAGCAATAGTTTATTGCGGGGATTCACAACTGAAGCTTTCTTT
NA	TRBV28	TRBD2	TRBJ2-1	CASSPGFLAGQNYNEQFF	TGTGCCAGCAGCCCCGGCTTTCTAGCGGGGCAAAATTACAATGAGCAGTTCTTC
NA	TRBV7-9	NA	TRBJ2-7	CASSPSPGEQYF	TGTGCCAGCAGCCCCTCGCCGGGCGAGCAGTACTTC
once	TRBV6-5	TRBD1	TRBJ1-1	CASSYYETGGTEAFF	TGTGCCAGCAGTTACTACGAGACAGGGGGGACTGAAGCTTTCTTT
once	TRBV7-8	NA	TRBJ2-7	CASSLVPLGQTSGSEEQYF	TGTGCCAGCAGCTTAGTGCCCTTGGGGCAAACGAGTGGGTCCGAGGAGCAGTACTTC
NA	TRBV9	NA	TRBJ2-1	CASSVEGRTDNEQFF	TGTGCCAGCAGCGTAGAAGGGAGGACCGACAATGAGCAGTTCTTC
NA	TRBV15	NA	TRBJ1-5	CATSRDRDNQPQHF	TGTGCCACCAGCAGAGACAGGGACAATCAGCCCCAGCATTTT
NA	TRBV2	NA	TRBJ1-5	CASSRGLGQPQHF	TGTGCCAGCAGTCGGGGACTTGGTCAGCCCCAGCATTTT
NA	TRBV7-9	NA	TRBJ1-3	CASSLAGQGYSGNTIYF	TGTGCCAGCAGCTTAGCGGGGCAGGGTTATTCTGGAAACACCATATATTTT
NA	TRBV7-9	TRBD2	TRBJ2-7	CASSPTPGREASYEQYF	TGTGCCAGCAGCCCCACACCGGGGAGGGAGGCCTCCTACGAGCAGTACTTC
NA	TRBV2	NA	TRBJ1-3	CASSERARAIYF	TGTGCCAGCAGTGAGCGTGCCCGGGCCATATATTTT
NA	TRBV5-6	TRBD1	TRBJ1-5	CASSLTGGNQPQHF	TGTGCCAGCAGCTTGACAGGGGGCAATCAGCCCCAGCATTTT
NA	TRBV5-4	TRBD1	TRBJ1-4	CASSLEEDREKLFF	TGTGCCAGCAGCTTGGAGGAGGACAGGGAAAAACTGTTTTTT
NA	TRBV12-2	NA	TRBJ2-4	CASRLKGKLAKNIQYF	TGTGCAAGTCGCTTAAAGGGGAAACTAGCCAAAAACATTCAGTACTTC
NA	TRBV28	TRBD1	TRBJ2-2	CASSPRTGGTGELFF	TGTGCCAGCAGTCCACGGACAGGGGGCACCGGGGAGCTGTTTTTT
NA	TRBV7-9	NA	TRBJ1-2	CASRLGTTGYTF	TGTGCCAGCAGACTCGGGACAACGGGCTACACCTTC
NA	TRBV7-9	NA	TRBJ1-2	CASSGQDYGYTF	TGTGCCAGCAGCGGACAAGACTATGGCTACACCTTC
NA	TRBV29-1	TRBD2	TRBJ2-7	CSAQGEKTSGTYEQYF	TGCAGCGCCCAAGGGGAAAAGACTAGCGGGACCTACGAGCAGTACTTC
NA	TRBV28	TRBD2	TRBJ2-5	CASSPSGGGGQETQYF	TGTGCCAGCAGTCCGTCGGGTGGGGGGGGCCAAGAGACCCAGTACTTC
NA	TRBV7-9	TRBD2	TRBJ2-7	CASSPGTSGSGEQYF	TGTGCCAGCAGCCCCGGGACTAGCGGGAGTGGCGAGCAGTACTTC
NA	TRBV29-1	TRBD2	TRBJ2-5	CSALLAAQETQYF	TGCAGCGCCCTACTAGCGGCCCAAGAGACCCAGTACTTC
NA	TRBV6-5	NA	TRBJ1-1	CASSYGSPGNTEAFF	TGTGCCAGCAGTTACGGGTCCCCGGGGAACACTGAAGCTTTCTTT
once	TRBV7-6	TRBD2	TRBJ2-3	CASSRTSGGDTQYF	TGTGCCAGCAGCCGGACTAGCGGAGGGGATACGCAGTATTTT
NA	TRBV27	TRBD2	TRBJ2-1	CASSFLLSGSEQFF	TGTGCCAGCAGTTTTCTCCTTAGCGGGAGTGAGCAGTTCTTC
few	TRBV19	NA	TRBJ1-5	CASSITTTQPQHF	TGTGCCAGTAGTATAACCACTACGCAGCCCCAGCATTTT
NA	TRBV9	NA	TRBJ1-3	CASSGDRNTIYF	TGTGCCAGCAGCGGTGACAGAAACACCATATATTTT
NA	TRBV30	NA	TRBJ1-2	CAGTGPPNYGYTF	TGTGCGGGAACAGGTCCCCCTAACTATGGCTACACCTTC
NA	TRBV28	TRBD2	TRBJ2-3	CASSFDSTSGRRGATDTQYF	TGTGCCAGCAGTTTCGATTCGACTAGCGGGAGGAGGGGGGCCACAGATACGCAGTATTTT
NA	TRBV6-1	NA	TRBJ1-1	CASSEFDSENTEAFF	TGTGCCAGCAGTGAATTCGACAGCGAGAACACTGAAGCTTTCTTT
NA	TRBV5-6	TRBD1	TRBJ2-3	CASSLTGTVSHTQYF	TGTGCCAGCAGCTTGACTGGGACAGTTTCACATACGCAGTATTTT
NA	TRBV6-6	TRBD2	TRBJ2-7	CASSPLAGSYEQYF	TGTGCCAGCAGTCCATTAGCGGGGAGCTACGAGCAGTACTTC
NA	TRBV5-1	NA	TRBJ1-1	CASSPSGFHTEAFF	TGCGCCAGCTCACCTTCAGGGTTCCATACTGAAGCTTTCTTT
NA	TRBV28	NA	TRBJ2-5	CASRDFLTPYF	TGTGCCAGCCGGGACTTCTTAACACCGTACTTC